This paragraph covers one TCR beta chain sequence. The data stem from a study of blood T cell repertoires in COVID-19. Study information: Spain, Italy and the United States supplied samples that represented acute and convalescent COVID-19. PBMCs, B-cell-depleted T cells, or T cells were the source of the cDNA or gDNA that made up the material.

Original processing methods: Nucleated cell counts were estimated from reference gene primer amplification. TCRdb's copy holds only in-frame clones and misses some; the assay was immunoSEQ multiplex PCR. V and J calls plus clone size are reproduced from that table; the DNA served to infer D and trimming. This table holds approximately 240,000 clones, roughly 86% found once. The CDR3 spans 18 residues. Per germline, CDR1 MNHNS and CDR2 SASEGT. V shed 3 bases and J shed 0 bases, with 18 bases lying between them. Material: peripheral blood. This receptor was obtained from a woman in her thirties who had recovered from COVID-19. This rearrangement joins TRBV6-1 to TRBJ1-3; tentative D call: TRBD1 (5 bases). CDR3 sequence: CASSDPPGGIVSGNTIYF. The CDR3, as DNA: TGTGCCAGCAGTGATCCCCCCGGGGGTATCGTCTCTGGAAACACCATATATTTT.